This T cell receptor (beta chain) was observed in a study of cytomegalovirus exposure and HLA in healthy donors. This CDR3 comprises 17 residues. Trimming cost V 1 base and J 2 bases; bases outside gene matches: 7. The germline CDR1 and CDR2 sequences are SGHRS and YFSETQ. Overall study results and limits: The likely origin of a cluster of highly shared sequence variants was a sequencing artifact. Earlier findings revealed that most TCR beta V segments proved productive either about 87% or about 30% of the time. In a later analysis, at a false discovery rate of 0.05, 15,000 to 20,000 TCR beta sequences matched HLA alleles.

A note on this clone: Its antigen is not known.

Vbeta (60) and Jbeta (13) primers were used in the PCR. The protocol was immunoSEQ multiplex PCR, while the TCRdb copy is restricted to in-frame clones and leaves out a portion. The sample lists about 140,000 clones, roughly 80% occurring once. The source of this sequence is a man younger than 35 in good health and CMV-seronegative. Sequencing was performed on PBMCs. V gene TRBV5-1 combines with J gene TRBJ1-2; TRBD1 matches at 11 bases. CDR3 bases: TGCGCCAGCAGCTTGACCGGGACAGGGGGTAGGAACTATGGCTACACCTTC. It translates to CASSLTGTGGRNYGYTF.